The clone carrying this TCR beta chain was counted between two and nine times. A single record per CDR3 protein comes from TCRdb applying MiXCR to the RT-PCR reads. Of about a million distinct CDR3 sequences listed, approximately 18% are singletons. This specimen comes from a study of patients and donors after allogeneic stem cell transplantation. CDR1 and CDR2 (germline): MNHEY, SMNVEV (reference sequence). The CDR3 totals 17 residues. The V segment lost 3 bases and the J segment 2 bases; nucleotides outside the gene matches: 11. This sequence originates from a human donor who was either an allogeneic HSCT recipient or a stem cell or donor lymphocyte infusion donor (not recorded which). It is not recorded whose cells these are; they may come from a transplant donor. J is TRBJ2-5 and V is TRBV27, with TRBD1 matching 8 bases. The sample was blood, either unsorted or a sorted T cell fraction (not recorded which). The CDR3 DNA reads TGTGCCAGCAGTTTCACGGGAGACAGGGGTTGGCAAGAGACCCAGTACTTC. It codes for CASSFTGDRGWQETQYF.